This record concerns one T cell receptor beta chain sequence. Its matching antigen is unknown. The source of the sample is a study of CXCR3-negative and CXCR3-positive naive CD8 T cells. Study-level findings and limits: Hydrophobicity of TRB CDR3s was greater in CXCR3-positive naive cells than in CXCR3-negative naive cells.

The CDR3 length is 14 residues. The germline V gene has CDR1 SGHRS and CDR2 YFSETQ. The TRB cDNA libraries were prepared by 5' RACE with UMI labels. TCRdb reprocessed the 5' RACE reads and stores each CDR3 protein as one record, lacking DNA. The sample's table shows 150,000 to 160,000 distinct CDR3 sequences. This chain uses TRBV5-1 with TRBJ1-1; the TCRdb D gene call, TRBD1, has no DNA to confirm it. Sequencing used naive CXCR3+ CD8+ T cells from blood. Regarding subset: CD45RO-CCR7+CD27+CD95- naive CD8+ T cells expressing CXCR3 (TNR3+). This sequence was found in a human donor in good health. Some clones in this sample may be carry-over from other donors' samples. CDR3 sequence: CASSLVRGRTEAFF.